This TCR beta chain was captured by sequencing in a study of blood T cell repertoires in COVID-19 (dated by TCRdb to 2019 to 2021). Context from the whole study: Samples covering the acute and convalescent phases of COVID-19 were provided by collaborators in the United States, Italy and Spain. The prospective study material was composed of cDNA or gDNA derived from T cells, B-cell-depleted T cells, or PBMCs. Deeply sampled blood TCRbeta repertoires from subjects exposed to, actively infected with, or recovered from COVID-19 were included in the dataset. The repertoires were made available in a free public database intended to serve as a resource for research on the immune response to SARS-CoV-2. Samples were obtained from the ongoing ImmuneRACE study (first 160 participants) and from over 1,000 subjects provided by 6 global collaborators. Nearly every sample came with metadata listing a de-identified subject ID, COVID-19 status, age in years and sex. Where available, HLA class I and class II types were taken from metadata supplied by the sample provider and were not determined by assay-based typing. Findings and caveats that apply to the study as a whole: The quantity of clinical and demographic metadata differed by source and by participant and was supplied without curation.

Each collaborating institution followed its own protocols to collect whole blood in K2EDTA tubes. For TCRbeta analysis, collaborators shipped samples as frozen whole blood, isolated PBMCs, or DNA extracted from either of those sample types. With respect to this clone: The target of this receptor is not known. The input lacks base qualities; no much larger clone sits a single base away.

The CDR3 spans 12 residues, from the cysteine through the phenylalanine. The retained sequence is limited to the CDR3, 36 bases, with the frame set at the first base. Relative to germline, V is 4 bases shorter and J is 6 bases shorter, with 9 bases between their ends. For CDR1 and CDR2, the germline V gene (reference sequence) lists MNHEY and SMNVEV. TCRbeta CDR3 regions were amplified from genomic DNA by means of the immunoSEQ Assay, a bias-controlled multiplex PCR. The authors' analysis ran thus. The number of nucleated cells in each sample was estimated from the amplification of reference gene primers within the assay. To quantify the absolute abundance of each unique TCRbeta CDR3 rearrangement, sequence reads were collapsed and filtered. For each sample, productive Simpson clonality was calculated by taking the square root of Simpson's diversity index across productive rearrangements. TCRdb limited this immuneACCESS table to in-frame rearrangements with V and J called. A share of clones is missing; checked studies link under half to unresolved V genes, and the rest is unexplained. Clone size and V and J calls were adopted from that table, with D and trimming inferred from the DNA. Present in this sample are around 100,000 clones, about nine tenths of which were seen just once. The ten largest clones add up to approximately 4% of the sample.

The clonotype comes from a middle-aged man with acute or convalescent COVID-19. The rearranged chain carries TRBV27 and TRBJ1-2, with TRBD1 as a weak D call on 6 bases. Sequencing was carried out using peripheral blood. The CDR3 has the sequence CASSSQGNGYTF. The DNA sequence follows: TGTGCCAGCAGTTCACAGGGAAATGGCTACACCTTC.